This entry features one T cell receptor (beta chain) sequence. The authors' processing: Filtering differed since immunoSEQ provided only junctions, with no quality scores. TCRdb's table, derived via immunoSEQ multiplex PCR, lists solely in-frame clones and lacks some. V and J calls and clone size are copied from that table; D and trimming were computed from the DNA. This sample has 450,000 to 500,000 clones; 70% to 85% occur once, and the top ten carry about an eighth. This sample was taken from a study of shared clonotypes between healthy human individuals. Caucasian adults residing in Nashville, Tennessee made up all the donors. Source material: PBMCs. The source is a woman aged 40 to 50 in good health. Some clones in this sample may be carry-over from other donors' samples.

Written as DNA, the CDR3 is TGTGCCAGCAGTTTATGGGGTGCGAGGCTTGGGGCCAACGTCCTGACTTTC. Encoded protein: CASSLWGARLGANVLTF. The rearrangement uses TRBV28 and TRBJ2-6; D gene ambiguous. The CDR3 totals 17 residues. Germline V lookup: CDR1 MDHEN, CDR2 SYDVKM. V gave up 0 bases and J gave up 3 bases, with 12 bases separating them.